This TCR beta chain was found in a study of CD8+CD57+ T cells in acquired aplastic anemia. The germline V gene has CDR1 SNHLY and CDR2 FYNNEI. The CDR3 is made up of 14 amino acids. Genomic DNA templated the TCR beta VDJ and CDR3 profiling. TCRdb fed the reads into MiXCR, producing one record per CDR3 protein. Counted here are about 58,000 distinct CDR3 sequences, around 57% occurring once; the ten biggest clones make up 16%. The sequenced patients had an expansion of CD8+CD57+ cells seen by flow cytometry. This clonotype was detected a few times. One end of the junction varies from germline; a read error may be responsible.

The sequence was collected from a human donor with aplastic anemia. The chain links TRBV2 to TRBJ1-6; 7 bases match TRBD1. Sequencing input: sorted CD4+, CD8+, or CD8+CD57+ T cells (not recorded which) from PBMCs. The CDR3 DNA reads TGTGCCAGCAGCGAAGACAGGGATAATTCACCCCTCCACTTT. Translation: CASSEDRDNSPLHF. Complete variable domain (other parts from reference TRBV2 and TRBJ1-6): EPEVTQTPSHQVTQMGQEVILRCVPISNHLYFYWYRQILGQKVEFLVSFYNNEISEKSEIFDDQFSVERPDGSNFTLKIRSTKLEDSAMYFCASSEDRDNSPLHFGNGTRLTVT.